This TCR beta chain was identified during a study of somatic mutations in cytotoxic T cells in rheumatoid arthritis (dated by TCRdb to 2016 to 2017). About the investigation overall: Peripheral blood (around 28 ml EDTA) was collected from patients immediately after diagnosis and before any treatment began. Median age was essentially the same in the patient group and the control group. Whether expanded CD8+ T-cell clones in untreated, newly diagnosed rheumatoid arthritis carry somatic mutations was the study question, and clonality was characterized with TCRB deep sequencing. TCRB deep sequencing was performed for 65 rheumatoid arthritis patients and 20 healthy controls. A FACSAria II or Sony SH800 was used to flow-sort some V beta antibody-stained T-cell populations at nearly 100% purity, and TCRB sequencing was also done on sorted V beta1+ cells.

Taken from cysteine to phenylalanine, the CDR3 has 13 residues. Just the 39-base CDR3 DNA is kept, in frame starting at base 1. According to the germline V gene (reference sequence), CDR1 reads WNHNN and CDR2 reads SYGVQD. V trim: 8 bases; J trim: 3 bases; unmatched bases: 3. What the work shows at the level of the full study, not this receptor alone: The expanded CD8+ clones had unknown antigen targets, and not appearing in virus-specific databases did not rule out that they were virus-specific. CD8+ T-cell clonality did not differ significantly between rheumatoid arthritis patients and age-matched healthy controls. Healthy controls showed no age-related increase in CD8+ clonality, whereas patients did (Spearman r=0.49). The slight TRBV07 underrepresentation in patients was not adjusted for multiple comparisons. In about an eighth of the roughly 65 patients, more than 20% of CD8+ cells belonged to the largest CD8+ clone, while several identical CD8+ TCRB sequences were shared between blood and synovial fluid.

On an AutoMACS, CD4+ and CD8+ cells were isolated via positive magnetic bead selection, and their purity was verified by flow cytometry. Initial screening for clonal expansions relied on flow cytometry with a TCR V beta antibody panel, after which sorted CD8+ fractions underwent TCRB deep sequencing for characterization. Ficoll-Paque PLUS density gradient separation was used to isolate peripheral blood mononuclear cells. Using Nucleospin Tissue or Tissue XS kits, DNA was extracted from CD4-enriched, CD8-enriched or PBMC samples, with quantification by a Qubit 2.0 fluorometer. The immunoSEQ assay was applied to genomic DNA for TCRB CDR3 sequencing. The paper's processing steps were these. Published virus-specific TCRB sequences were compared with patient CD8+ clones larger than 1%, and only a few matches were found. Nothing other than productive TCRB rearrangements was included in the analyses. Clonality was calculated as a Shannon entropy-based productive clonality index, and a clone was defined by a unique TCRB CDR3 sequence. The template counts of each clone relative to the total templates per sample were used to calculate repertoire overlap between two samples. V-gene usage from TCRB sequencing and V-gene usage measured by flow cytometry were correlated (Spearman r of around 0.6). Drawn from immuneACCESS, this table holds only the in-frame rearrangements with V and J called that TCRdb kept. Clones are partly lost; checked studies trace under half to an unresolved V gene and leave the rest unexplained. The V and J calls and the clone size are those of that table, but D and trimming were determined from the DNA. In all, the sample holds 17,000 or so clones, and just under 85% of those were seen once. The top ten clones comprise approximately 19% of the sample.

This clone turned up a few times. What antigen it recognizes has not been identified. No base quality information exists; no much larger clone differs at one position. Recombination connected TRBV10-1 to TRBJ2-1; 8 of the junction bases match TRBD2. The sequence derives from an adult with rheumatoid arthritis. The specimen sequenced was CD8+ T cells sorted from blood. The CDR3 is CASQREFYNEQFF. DNA sequence: TGCGCCAGCCAGCGGGAGTTCTACAATGAGCAGTTCTTC.